A single sample is the source of the 20 T cell receptor beta chains below, sequenced in a study of T cells expressing NK-cell markers. From its re-call of the 5' RACE reads, TCRdb lists each CDR3 protein once, without DNA. Seen in this sample are under 600,000 distinct CDR3 sequences; the ten most common clones hold roughly 1.4%. The sample taken for sequencing was blood T cells: a sorted CD56 or NKG2C T cell subset, CD4+ or CD8+ T cells, or bulk PBMC T cells (not recorded which). The origin of the receptors is a woman in her forties or fifties in good health.

V is TRBV3-1 and J is TRBJ1-4; the TCRdb call, TRBD1, lacks DNA for checking. Germline V gene data show CDR1 as LGHDT and CDR2 as YNNKEL (reference sequence). The CDR3 covers 17 residues. The CDR3 region is CASSQDRGQATNEKLFF. Based on the CDR3 plus reference TRBV3-1 and TRBJ1-4, the full variable domain is DTAVSQTPKYLVTQMGNDKSIKCEQNLGHDTMYWYKQDSKKFLKIMFSYNNKELIINETVPNRFSPKSPDKAHLNLHINSLELGDSAVYFCASSQDRGQATNEKLFFGSGTQLSVL.

The rearrangement joins TRBV4-2 to TRBJ2-7; the D call from TCRdb, TRBD1, cannot be confirmed without DNA. CDR1 and CDR2 from the germline V gene are LGHNA and YNFKEQ. This CDR3 is 15 amino acids long. CDR3 protein: CASSQEPGQGYEQYF.

The chain employs TRBV12-3 or TRBV12-4 and TRBJ1-5; the D gene TCRdb calls, TRBD1, cannot be checked with no DNA. CDR3 length equals 15 residues. This chain's CDR3 is CASRQPGGSNQPQHF.

This sequence joins TRBV12-3 or TRBV12-4 and TRBJ2-1; TCRdb lists TRBD2, though no DNA is available to test this call. The CDR3 consists of 13 residues. This CDR3 is CASSWRNKGEGFF.

The chain recombines TRBV12-3 or TRBV12-4 with TRBJ1-2. The CDR3 has 15 amino acids. The CDR3 sequence: CASSYSGASFYGYTF.

The chain links TRBV20-1 to TRBJ1-1; TCRdb indicates TRBD1, and absent DNA this call remains unverified. The CDR3 loop spans 12 amino acids. In germline, CDR1 is DFQATT, CDR2 SNEGSKA (reference sequence). CDR3 residues: CSAEHRGLGAFF.

The rearrangement links TRBV27 to TRBJ2-3; TCRdb's assignment of TRBD1 cannot be checked, as there is no DNA. CDR1 is MNHEY and CDR2 is SMNVEV in the germline V gene (reference sequence). CDR3 length: 14 amino acids. The CDR3 sequence is CASSFGAFGNTQYF.

This chain connects TRBV4-1 to TRBJ1-3. The V gene's germline CDR1 is MGHRA and CDR2 YSYEKL. The CDR3 runs to 16 residues. CDR3 residues: CASSQGGIVAGNTIYF.

The chain carries TRBV7-9 and TRBJ2-1; TCRdb returns TRBD2, unconfirmable since there is no DNA. Germline V lookup: CDR1 SEHNR, CDR2 FQNEAQ (reference sequence). The CDR3 length is 13 residues. This CDR3 is CASSQPPSTEQFF. Together with reference TRBV7-9 and TRBJ2-1, the CDR3 gives the full variable domain: DTGVSQNPRHKITKRGQNVTFRCDPISEHNRLYWYRQTLGQGPEFLTYFQNEAQLEKSRLLSDRFSAERPKGSFSTLEIQRTEQGDSAMYLCASSQPPSTEQFFGPGTRLTVL.

The V gene is TRBV9, the J gene TRBJ2-2; TCRdb's D call, TRBD1, is unchecked because there is no DNA. CDR1 SGDLS and CDR2 YYNGEE come from the germline V gene. The CDR3 extends over 12 amino acids. CDR3 sequence reads: CASSTGTDELFF.

The chain employs TRBV29-1 and TRBJ1-4; as DNA is missing, the TRBD1 call by TCRdb cannot be tested. There are 14 residues in the CDR3. Germline assignment: CDR1 SQVTM and CDR2 ANQGSEA. This CDR3 is CSVEYGGIGEKLFF.

This chain uses TRBV6-2 or TRBV6-3 with TRBJ2-1; the TCRdb call, TRBD2, lacks DNA for checking. Germline V CDR1 and CDR2: MNHEY, SVGEGT. The CDR3 extends over 14 amino acids. Here the CDR3 reads CASSESPFYNEQFF.

J is TRBJ2-3 and V is TRBV12-3 or TRBV12-4; checking the TCRdb D call of TRBD2 is not possible without DNA. The CDR3 has 17 amino acids. CDR3 in amino acids: CASSDRWVGSTADTQYF.

This sequence joins TRBV12-3 or TRBV12-4 and TRBJ2-1. This CDR3 region has 15 residues. CDR3 amino acids: CASSVLPSSYNEQFF.

The chain has TRBV20-1 and TRBJ2-1; TCRdb gives TRBD1 as the D gene, but with no DNA this cannot be confirmed. In germline, CDR1 is DFQATT, CDR2 SNEGSKA (reference sequence). This CDR3 spans 16 amino acids. This CDR3 reads CSARDLTGGKSDEQFF.

The V call is TRBV30, the J call TRBJ2-1. The CDR3 spans 12 residues. Looked up from germline, CDR1 is GTSNPN and CDR2 is SVGIG (reference sequence). The CDR3 sequence is CAWKRASNEQFF.

The rearrangement joins TRBV7-9 to TRBJ2-1; TCRdb's D gene call, TRBD1, goes unchecked for lack of DNA. The CDR3 sequence is 16 residues long. Germline V CDR1 and CDR2: SEHNR, FQNEAQ (reference sequence). CDR3 protein: CASSQRFGTANNEQFF.

The chain combines TRBV2 with TRBJ1-5; the D gene TCRdb calls, TRBD1, cannot be checked with no DNA. The CDR3 length is 15 residues. Germline V gene lookup returns CDR1 SNHLY and CDR2 FYNNEI. CDR3 residues: CASSPQDRISQPQHF. Combining the CDR3 with reference TRBV2 and TRBJ1-5 gives the whole variable domain EPEVTQTPSHQVTQMGQEVILRCVPISNHLYFYWYRQILGQKVEFLVSFYNNEISEKSEIFDDQFSVERPDGSNFTLKIRSTKLEDSAMYFCASSPQDRISQPQHFGDGTRLSIL.

CDR3 region: CASTSTRLAGGGDYTGELFF. The chain links TRBV9 to TRBJ2-2; the TRBD2 assignment by TCRdb is unverifiable without DNA. From germline, CDR1 is SGDLS and CDR2 YYNGEE. The CDR3 has 20 residues. The whole variable domain, filled in from reference TRBV9 and TRBJ2-2, reads DSGVTQTPKHLITATGQRVTLRCSPRSGDLSVYWYQQSLDQGLQFLIQYYNGEERAKGNILERFSAQQFPDLHSELNLSSLELGDSALYFCASTSTRLAGGGDYTGELFFGEGSRLTVL.

The gene calls are TRBV5-1 and TRBJ2-7; absent DNA, TCRdb's TRBD1 call cannot be checked. The CDR3 has 16 residues. CDR1 and CDR2 from the germline V gene are SGHRS and YFSETQ. This chain's CDR3 is CASSGYRGSLSYEQYF.